This T cell receptor beta chain was sequenced for a study of T cell repertoires in cytomegalovirus infection. Study in general: TCR beta signatures that were public indicated CMV infection and matching HLA type.

The V and J ends lost 0 bases and 7 bases respectively, with 16 bases between them. This CDR3 is built from 15 residues. Per the germline V gene, CDR1 is SGHRS and CDR2 is YFSETQ. General observations from the study: Carriers of CMV and the relevant HLA type were discriminated by public TCR beta frequency.

For this clonotype: Its target is unknown.

Via MiXCR, TCRdb re-called the reads, giving one row per CDR3 protein. The sample has about 300,000 distinct CDR3 sequences, roughly a tenth seen once. The specimen was PBMCs. V is TRBV5-1 and J is TRBJ1-2, with D tentatively TRBD1 (5 bases). This receptor was identified in a human donor in good health (CMV status not recorded). Some clones in this sample may be carry-over from other donors' samples. This CDR3 is CASSLEGRDGFGYTF. CDR3 DNA sequence: TGCGCCAGCAGCTTGGAGGGCAGGGACGGTTTTGGCTACACCTTC.